The 25 T cell receptor beta chains given below trace back to one sample, sequenced in a study of breast tumors, draining lymph nodes, adjacent tissues listed by TCRdb under 2016. Library method: multiplex PCR. The reads were generated on an Illumina HiSeq 2000. The public reads were run again by TCRdb, first through fastp at Q25 and then through MiXCR, and only productive beta chains were kept. Rows with a matching CDR3 protein are joined into one entry that keeps the most common DNA and genes. Counted in this sample were 290,000 or so distinct CDR3 sequences; over 25% of them appeared once. The top ten constitute approximately 1% of the sample. The axillary draining lymph nodes of breast cancer patients were the source of the lymph node samples. Sequencing was carried out using axillary lymph node tissue. Source of these receptors: a female donor with breast cancer. Some clones in this sample may be carry-over from other donors' samples.

The table lists this clonotype with many counts. The chain has TRBV18 and TRBJ2-1, with a weak D call TRBD2 (6 bases). Between the trimmed V and J ends, which lost 6 bases and 7 bases, there was a span of 19 bases. The CDR3 has 15 amino acids. Germline CDR1 reads KGHSH; CDR2 reads LQKENI. The CDR3 protein is CASSSRDGLKNEQFF. CDR3 bases: TGTGCCAGCTCCTCGCGGGACGGCCTTAAGAATGAGCAGTTCTTC.

Concerning this clonotype itself: A much larger clone differs from this one at a single base, so this may be a read error. The V and J genes are TRBV12-3 or TRBV12-4 and TRBJ2-2; TRBD1 agrees at 8 bases. There are 15 residues in the CDR3. V trimming: 3 bases; J trimming: 3 bases; junction bases outside the gene matches: 3. CDR3 sequence: CASSFGTGYTGELFF. CDR3 bases: TGTGCCAGCAGTTTCGGGACAGGATACACCGGGGAGCTGTTTTTT.

This clonotype has ten or more counts. This chain joins TRBV28 and TRBJ1-6; D is uncertain. The ends were cut back, 4 bases at V and 9 bases at J, with 7 bases in the middle. Germline loops: CDR1 MDHEN, CDR2 SYDVKM. The CDR3 totals 12 residues. Here the CDR3 reads CASSSGTSPLHF. The CDR3 coding sequence is TGTGCCAGCAGTTCCGGTACTTCACCCCTCCACTTT. Based on the CDR3 plus reference TRBV28 and TRBJ1-6, the full variable domain is DVKVTQSSRYLVKRTGEKVFLECVQDMDHENMFWYRQDPGLGLRLIYFSYDVKMKEKGDIPEGYSVSREKKERFSLILESASTNQTSMYLCASSSGTSPLHFGNGTRLTVT.

This clonotype came up many times. The chain is built from TRBV2 and TRBJ2-2, with D perhaps TRBD1 (5 bases). The V end lost 2 bases, the J end lost 6 bases, and 13 bases lay between the germline ends. The CDR3 length is 15 residues. From germline, CDR1 is SNHLY and CDR2 FYNNEI. The CDR3 DNA reads TGTGCCAGCAGTGAATTGGGCAGGGATTCCGGGGAGCTGTTTTTT. This gives the protein CASSELGRDSGELFF. The full variable domain, in which reference TRBV2 and TRBJ2-2 provide the parts outside the CDR3, is EPEVTQTPSHQVTQMGQEVILRCVPISNHLYFYWYRQILGQKVEFLVSFYNNEISEKSEIFDDQFSVERPDGSNFTLKIRSTKLEDSAMYFCASSELGRDSGELFFGEGSRLTVL.

For this clonotype: At one end the junction does not follow the germline gene, possibly because of a read error. The genes are TRBV12-3 or TRBV12-4 and TRBJ1-2, with a tentative D call TRBD1 (5 bases). The CDR3 runs to 13 residues. The CDR3 DNA sequence: TGTGCCAGCAGCTTCGGGGCTAAAGGTGGCTGCACCTTC. It encodes CASSFGAKGGCTF.

A note on this clonotype: This sequence may be a read error, since a much larger clone differs from it by one base. The J gene is TRBJ1-3, the V gene TRBV6-5, with 7 positions matching TRBD1. Per germline, CDR1 MNHEY and CDR2 SVGAGI. The length of the CDR3 is 15 residues. DNA for the CDR3: TGTGCCAGCAGCCAAAACAGGGGTTCTGGAAACACCATACATTTT. As protein: CASSQNRGSGNTIHF.

On this clonotype: With a much larger clone just one base away, this may be a read error. The V call is TRBV19, the J call TRBJ1-5, with a weak D call TRBD1 (5 bases). The V end was cut by 10 bases, the J end by 2 bases, with 15 bases between. This CDR3 is built from 14 residues. Germline lookup yields CDR1 LNHDA and CDR2 SQIVND (reference sequence). The DNA for the CDR3 is TGTGCCACCAAAGAGGTAGGGGGCAATCAGCCCCAGCATTTT. Its protein product is CATKEVGGNQPQHF. Full variable domain (missing parts from reference TRBV19 and TRBJ1-5): DGGITQSPKYLFRKEGQNVTLSCEQNLNHDAMYWYRQDPGQGLRLIYYSQIVNDFQKGDIAEGYSVSREKKESFPLTVTSAQKNPTAFYLCATKEVGGNQPQHFGDGTRLSIL.

The CDR3 loop is CASSVDTGTMNTEAFF. CDR3 in DNA: TGTGCCAGCAGCGTTGACACCGGGACCATGAACACTGAAGCTTTCTTT. The gene calls are TRBV9 and TRBJ1-1; D is possibly TRBD1 (5 bases). With 2 bases removed from V and 0 bases from J, the gap between germline ends came to 14 bases. This CDR3 contains 16 residues. CDR1 and CDR2 (germline): SGDLS, YYNGEE. Drawing the rest from reference TRBV9 and TRBJ1-1, the complete variable domain is DSGVTQTPKHLITATGQRVTLRCSPRSGDLSVYWYQQSLDQGLQFLIQYYNGEERAKGNILERFSAQQFPDLHSELNLSSLELGDSALYFCASSVDTGTMNTEAFFGQGTRLTVV.

This clonotype was observed many times. For the CDR3, the DNA is TGTGCCAGCAGCTTAGGGACTAGCGGGGAGCTGTTTTTT. It yields the protein CASSLGTSGELFF. V usage is TRBV5-6 and J usage is TRBJ2-2; 8 bases map to TRBD2. CDR3 length: 13 amino acids. J lost 7 bases, V lost 2 bases, and 1 base had no gene match. Germline CDR1 is SGHDT and CDR2 is YYEEEE.

Ten or more counts support this clonotype. One junction end does not reproduce the germline sequence, and a read error may be involved. This chain joins TRBV20-1 and TRBJ1-6; 7 bases are shared with TRBD1. The CDR3 has 10 amino acids. CDR1 is DFQATT, CDR2 SNEGSKA, per germline (reference sequence). The CDR3 protein is CSARGTGLLF. For the CDR3, the DNA is TGCAGTGCTAGAGGGACAGGTCTCCTCTTT.

To note about this clonotype: A read error may explain this, as a much larger clone is one base away. The chain carries TRBV6-6 and TRBJ2-2; no reliable D call. Trimming took 11 bases from V and 4 from J, leaving 20 bases between them. Germline V gives CDR1 MNHNY, CDR2 SVGAGI (reference sequence). The CDR3 length is 15 residues. CDR3 sequence: CAGDQTLLGTGELFF. Here the CDR3 DNA reads TGTGCCGGCGACCAAACCCTCTTGGGCACCGGGGAGCTGTTTTTT.

This clonotype has a count of ten or more. The gene calls are TRBV12-5 and TRBJ1-3, with no clear D. Trimming cost V 2 bases and J 0 bases, with 14 bases left between them. The CDR3 is 17 residues long. Germline CDR1 reads LGHNT; CDR2 reads FRNRAP. The CDR3 spells CASGLWPVDTSGNTIYF. The CDR3 nucleotides read TGTGCTAGTGGTTTGTGGCCAGTTGACACCTCTGGAAACACCATATATTTT.

This clonotype occurred many times. This chain links TRBV20-1 with TRBJ2-7; 8 bases match TRBD1. Germline V lookup: CDR1 DFQATT, CDR2 SNEGSKA (reference sequence). Trimming at V came to 0 bases and at J to 3 bases, leaving 4 bases not matched to a gene. The CDR3 has 14 amino acids. This CDR3 is CSARDPDRVYEQYF. CDR3 nucleotides: TGCAGTGCTAGAGATCCGGACAGGGTCTACGAGCAGTACTTC.

V gene TRBV28 combines with J gene TRBJ2-3; D possibly uses TRBD1 or TRBD2 (5 bases each). V lost 3 bases to trimming and J lost 2 bases, with 12 bases between them. The germline gives CDR1 MDHEN, CDR2 SYDVKM. CDR3 length: 15 amino acids. In DNA, the CDR3 is TGTGCCAGCAGTTTTCAAGGGACCCACACAGATACGCAGTATTTT. This codes for CASSFQGTHTDTQYF. Looking up the rest from reference TRBV28 and TRBJ2-3 gives the full variable domain: DVKVTQSSRYLVKRTGEKVFLECVQDMDHENMFWYRQDPGLGLRLIYFSYDVKMKEKGDIPEGYSVSREKKERFSLILESASTNQTSMYLCASSFQGTHTDTQYFGPGTRLTVL.

The V gene is TRBV6-2 or TRBV6-3, the J gene TRBJ2-3; 11 nucleotides line up with TRBD2. Germline-derived CDR1 and CDR2 are MNHEY and SVGEGT. The V segment lost 6 bases and the J segment 2 bases; nucleotides outside the gene matches: 7. CDR3 length equals 16 residues. CDR3 region: CASRKTSGTHTDTQYF. The CDR3 region has the DNA TGTGCCAGCAGGAAGACTAGCGGGACCCACACAGATACGCAGTATTTT.

A remark on this clonotype: It is likely a read error, because the conserved phenylalanine at the end of the CDR3 is missing. The gene calls are TRBV19 and TRBJ2-7; 10 bases are shared with TRBD1. The CDR3 is 15 amino acids. Losses at the gene ends were 0 bases for V and 2 bases for J; bases not matched to a gene: 1. Germline loops: CDR1 LNHDA, CDR2 SQIVND (reference sequence). Written as DNA, the CDR3 is TGTGCCAGTAGTATAGACGGACAGGGGGCCTACGAGCAGTACCTC. Amino acids: CASSIDGQGAYEQYL.

In its sample, this clonotype was seen many times. The chain joins TRBV19 to TRBJ2-5, with D perhaps matching TRBD2 (6 bases). V was cut by 3 bases and J by 1 base, with 15 bases left in between. The germline V gene has CDR1 LNHDA and CDR2 SQIVND (reference sequence). The CDR3 loop spans 16 amino acids. CDR3: CASSIGVSGFQETQYF. The CDR3 DNA follows: TGTGCCAGTAGTATTGGAGTAAGCGGGTTCCAAGAGACCCAGTACTTC.

With respect to this clonotype: A read error may explain this, as a much larger clone is one base away. Here the CDR3 reads CASGLVLQGVGGGYTF. The CDR3 DNA follows: TGTGCTAGTGGTTTGGTACTGCAGGGGGTGGGGGGAGGCTACACCTTC. The chain combines TRBV12-5 with TRBJ1-2, with TRBD1 matching 7 bases. V gave up 0 bases and J gave up 8 bases; unmatched junction bases: 12. Germline V gene data show CDR1 as LGHNT and CDR2 as FRNRAP. The CDR3 length is 16 residues.

About this clonotype: The junction shows a germline mismatch at one end, possibly a read error. The CDR3 nucleotides are TGTGCCACGGGGGGAGGCCAAGCGACCCAGTACTTC. Its protein product is CATGGGQATQYF. The rearrangement links TRBV5-4 to TRBJ2-5, with 7 bases fitting TRBD2. CDR1 SGHNT and CDR2 YYREEE come from the germline V gene (reference sequence). This CDR3 is 12 amino acids long.

This clonotype came up many times. The chain joins TRBV20-1 to TRBJ2-1; TRBD1 agrees at 9 bases. CDR1 and CDR2 (germline): DFQATT, SNEGSKA (reference sequence). The trim removed 1 base at V and 2 bases at J, leaving 3 bases unmatched. The CDR3 contains 15 residues. The DNA of the CDR3 is TGCAGTGCTAGAGGCGGACAGGGGACCTACAATGAGCAGTTCTTC. As protein: CSARGGQGTYNEQFF.

This clonotype was seen more than once but under ten times. The junction does not match germline at one end; this may be a read error. The CDR3 DNA follows: TGTGCCAGCAGCGCGCCAGGACTTTCTTTATTCGGAAACCCCATATATTTT. It encodes CASSAPGLSLFGNPIYF. The genes are TRBV7-2 and TRBJ1-3; D is uncertain. The germline V gene has CDR1 SGHTA and CDR2 FQGNSA. The length of the CDR3 is 17 residues. Together with reference TRBV7-2 and TRBJ1-3, the CDR3 gives the full variable domain: GAGVSQSPSNKVTEKGKDVELRCDPISGHTALYWYRQSLGQGLEFLIYFQGNSAPDKSGLPSDRFSAERTGGSVSTLTIQRTQQEDSAVYLCASSAPGLSLFGNPIYFGEGSWLTVV.

The sample holds many counts of this clonotype. The CDR3 spells CSAGTSGSNTGELFF. CDR3 coding DNA: TGCAGCGCGGGGACTAGCGGATCGAACACCGGGGAGCTGTTTTTT. The genes are TRBV29-1 and TRBJ2-2, with 11 bases aligning to TRBD2. This CDR3 is built from 15 residues. Trimming at V came to 7 bases and at J to 0 bases, leaving 4 bases not matched to a gene. Germline V gene lookup returns CDR1 SQVTM and CDR2 ANQGSEA.

There are many counts of this clonotype. The V and J genes are TRBV19 and TRBJ2-7; possible D gene TRBD1, 6 bases. The CDR3 is 13 residues long. Trimming took 5 bases from V and 6 from J, leaving 14 bases between them. Germline lookup yields CDR1 LNHDA and CDR2 SQIVND (reference sequence). CDR3 protein: CASSSFGQTEQYF. DNA for the CDR3: TGTGCCAGTAGTTCCTTCGGACAGACCGAGCAGTACTTC.

This clonotype was seen ten or more times. The chain employs TRBV5-6 and TRBJ2-3; 14 nucleotides agree with TRBD2. Trimming took 4 bases from V and 7 from J; bases not matched to a gene: 5. Germline V gives CDR1 SGHDT, CDR2 YYEEEE. CDR3 size: 15 residues. CDR3 residues: CASSRLAGGRHTQYF. CDR3 in DNA: TGTGCCAGCAGCCGACTAGCGGGAGGGCGGCATACGCAGTATTTT.

This clonotype was picked up many times. CDR3 region: CASSQGSGRGSSYEQYF. DNA for the CDR3: TGCGCCAGCAGCCAAGGGTCGGGGCGGGGATCCTCCTACGAGCAGTACTTC. This chain connects TRBV4-1 to TRBJ2-7; D possibly corresponds to TRBD2 (6 bases). The CDR3 contains 17 residues. The germline V gene encodes CDR1 MGHRA and CDR2 YSYEKL. V was shortened by 1 base and J by 0 bases, with 16 bases between the two germline ends.